This T cell receptor beta chain was profiled in a study of CD8+ T cells in alopecia areata. Study information: Severity scores in treated patients reflected the percentage of scalp affected. Study results and caveats: Clonality exceeded that of normal scalp in lesional scalp, most notably in alopecia totalis/universalis.

A note on this clone: The antigen is undetermined.

Extracted from the samples, RNA was reverse transcribed into cDNA to serve as the sequencing template. TCRdb keeps only in-frame clones here, not all; method: immunoSEQ multiplex PCR. Of 80,000 or so clones in the sample, approximately 72% were seen once. Treatment described: oral pan-JAK inhibitor, 5-10 mg twice daily. Sorting of PBMCs yielded the CD4+ and CD8+ T cells. The CDR3 consists of 13 residues. The germline gives CDR1 SQVTM, CDR2 ANQGSEA. V lost 7 bases, J lost 2 bases, and 15 bases lay in between. The clonotype was recovered from a human donor with alopecia areata. The sample in question was CD8+ T cells sorted from blood, obtained at week 24, from a patient treated with tofacitinib. V gene TRBV29-1 combines with J gene TRBJ2-7; the D gene is possibly TRBD2 (7 bases). The CDR3 DNA follows: TGCAGCGCCTGGAAGGGGGGGCCCTACGAGCAGTACTTC. Translated, it gives CSAWKGGPYEQYF.